The sequence of this T cell receptor (beta chain) was determined in a study of blood T cells in healthy people across ages (dated by TCRdb to between 2015 and 2017). Some background on the complete study: In model experiments, roughly one uniquely barcoded TCR beta cDNA molecule per two T cells was captured by template switching. To track age-related changes in TCR beta repertoire diversity, the study relied on deep sequencing normalized with unique cDNA molecular identifiers. Donors were grouped into four age groups: young (average approximately 15 years), middle-aged (about 38), aged (around 62) and long-lived (82). To avoid experimental bias, donors of different ages were spread randomly across the sequencing lanes. The study analyzed two additional independent replicas of 1 million unique cDNA reads from the same blood draw for two donors, one aged 18 to 30 and one aged 80 or older.

The paper as a whole reports these results and caveats: Because the CMV infection status of the donors was unknown, age-related changes in expanded clonotypes may potentially have been confounded. Conclusive comparison of naive and antigen-experienced compartments was prevented by the profiling of bulk unsorted PBMCs. Compared with the aged group, the long-lived group had more naive CD4+ T cells, fewer expanded clones and increased TCR diversity, suggesting age selection. Observed TCR beta diversity per million T cells fell roughly linearly with age, and a significant reduction was already apparent by age around 39. Estimates of total diversity based on one million sequenced T cells were regarded as lower bounds and as underestimates. Observed TCR beta diversity correlated strongly with the percentage of naive T cells measured by flow cytometry.

The donors were roughly 40 Caucasian individuals from Russia, aged 6 to 90 years, who were systemically healthy. Ten milliliters of peripheral blood were drawn from each donor into EDTA-treated Vacutainer tubes. PBMCs were isolated by Ficoll-Paque density-gradient centrifugation, with at least 6 million obtained per sample. Trizol reagent was used to extract total RNA from PBMCs, with at least 5.5 micrograms per sample. For every donor, flow cytometry on a PBMC aliquot measured the percentage of naive CD45RAhigh/CD27high T cells. The trim is 8 bases for V and 3 bases for J, with a gap of 17 bases between the germline ends. The CDR1 and CDR2 encoded by the germline V gene are MNHNS and SASEGT. From the cysteine up to the phenylalanine, the CDR3 has a length of 15 residues. The entry retains the CDR3 DNA only, 45 bases that are in frame from base 1. Receptor libraries were prepared by 5' RACE. TCRdb lists the instrument as Illumina HiSeq 2500. A second about 6 to 11 cycle PCR used a sample-barcoded 5' primer and a J-beta primer mix. A unique molecular identifier was introduced onto each TCR beta cDNA molecule by a template-switch 5' adaptor carrying 12 random nucleotides. At least 3 million CDR3-containing paired-end reads were obtained from each sample. All of the RNA was converted into first-strand cDNA using the Mint cDNA synthesis kit, with a TRBC-specific oligonucleotide serving as the primer. All cDNA was treated with uracil-DNA glycosylase and then went through a first 18-cycle PCR with the universal primers M1SS and BC2_uni_R. As for the original processing: For normalization, 1 million high-quality reads, each with a distinct molecular identifier, were randomly selected from each sample. Reads with shared molecular identifiers were discarded instead of being binned into consensus sequences. CDR3 identification, clonotype clustering and error correction used MiTCR with a Q25 quality threshold and the strictest error-elimination algorithm. A nonparametric unseen species model with Euler transformation was used to estimate lower-bound total TCR beta diversity. TCRdb's own reprocessing of the public reads used fastp at Q25 and MiXCR and kept productive beta chains. When rows share a CDR3 protein, they turn into one entry using the most common DNA and genes. TCRdb's processing, not the authors' own work, is the source of the V and J calls. This sample is represented by roughly 900,000 distinct CDR3 sequences; more than 25% of them were singletons. 15% to 20% of the sample comes from the top ten.

In its sample, this clonotype was seen many times. Its antigen is still unknown. No base quality information exists; no much larger clone differs at one position. Material: blood. This receptor was obtained from a woman over 75 in good health. The V gene is TRBV6-1 and the J gene is TRBJ2-1; the D gene is perhaps TRBD1 or TRBD2, as each covers 7 bases. CDR3 sequence: CASEGGTVNYNEQFF. The DNA sequence is given as TGTGCCAGCGAGGGGGGGACAGTCAACTACAATGAGCAGTTCTTC.